Detailed here is one T cell receptor beta chain. The protocol was immunoSEQ multiplex PCR, while the TCRdb copy is restricted to in-frame clones and leaves out a portion. The table lists around 75,000 clones, 85% of them singletons, with 10% to 15% in the top ten. This specimen belongs to a study of T cell responses to AZD1222 COVID-19 vaccine. The CDR3 extends over 13 amino acids. The germline CDR1 and CDR2 sequences are LNHDA and SQIVND (reference sequence). With V trimmed by 3 bases and J by 13 bases, 11 bases remained unmatched. The receptor's source is an adult in good health. V usage is TRBV19 and J usage is TRBJ1-1, with 7 bases matching TRBD1. Source: peripheral blood, taken on day 0 of AZD1222 vaccination. DNA for the CDR3: TGTGCCAGTAGTATGAGTGAACAGGGGATCGTTTTCTTT. It specifies CASSMSEQGIVFF.